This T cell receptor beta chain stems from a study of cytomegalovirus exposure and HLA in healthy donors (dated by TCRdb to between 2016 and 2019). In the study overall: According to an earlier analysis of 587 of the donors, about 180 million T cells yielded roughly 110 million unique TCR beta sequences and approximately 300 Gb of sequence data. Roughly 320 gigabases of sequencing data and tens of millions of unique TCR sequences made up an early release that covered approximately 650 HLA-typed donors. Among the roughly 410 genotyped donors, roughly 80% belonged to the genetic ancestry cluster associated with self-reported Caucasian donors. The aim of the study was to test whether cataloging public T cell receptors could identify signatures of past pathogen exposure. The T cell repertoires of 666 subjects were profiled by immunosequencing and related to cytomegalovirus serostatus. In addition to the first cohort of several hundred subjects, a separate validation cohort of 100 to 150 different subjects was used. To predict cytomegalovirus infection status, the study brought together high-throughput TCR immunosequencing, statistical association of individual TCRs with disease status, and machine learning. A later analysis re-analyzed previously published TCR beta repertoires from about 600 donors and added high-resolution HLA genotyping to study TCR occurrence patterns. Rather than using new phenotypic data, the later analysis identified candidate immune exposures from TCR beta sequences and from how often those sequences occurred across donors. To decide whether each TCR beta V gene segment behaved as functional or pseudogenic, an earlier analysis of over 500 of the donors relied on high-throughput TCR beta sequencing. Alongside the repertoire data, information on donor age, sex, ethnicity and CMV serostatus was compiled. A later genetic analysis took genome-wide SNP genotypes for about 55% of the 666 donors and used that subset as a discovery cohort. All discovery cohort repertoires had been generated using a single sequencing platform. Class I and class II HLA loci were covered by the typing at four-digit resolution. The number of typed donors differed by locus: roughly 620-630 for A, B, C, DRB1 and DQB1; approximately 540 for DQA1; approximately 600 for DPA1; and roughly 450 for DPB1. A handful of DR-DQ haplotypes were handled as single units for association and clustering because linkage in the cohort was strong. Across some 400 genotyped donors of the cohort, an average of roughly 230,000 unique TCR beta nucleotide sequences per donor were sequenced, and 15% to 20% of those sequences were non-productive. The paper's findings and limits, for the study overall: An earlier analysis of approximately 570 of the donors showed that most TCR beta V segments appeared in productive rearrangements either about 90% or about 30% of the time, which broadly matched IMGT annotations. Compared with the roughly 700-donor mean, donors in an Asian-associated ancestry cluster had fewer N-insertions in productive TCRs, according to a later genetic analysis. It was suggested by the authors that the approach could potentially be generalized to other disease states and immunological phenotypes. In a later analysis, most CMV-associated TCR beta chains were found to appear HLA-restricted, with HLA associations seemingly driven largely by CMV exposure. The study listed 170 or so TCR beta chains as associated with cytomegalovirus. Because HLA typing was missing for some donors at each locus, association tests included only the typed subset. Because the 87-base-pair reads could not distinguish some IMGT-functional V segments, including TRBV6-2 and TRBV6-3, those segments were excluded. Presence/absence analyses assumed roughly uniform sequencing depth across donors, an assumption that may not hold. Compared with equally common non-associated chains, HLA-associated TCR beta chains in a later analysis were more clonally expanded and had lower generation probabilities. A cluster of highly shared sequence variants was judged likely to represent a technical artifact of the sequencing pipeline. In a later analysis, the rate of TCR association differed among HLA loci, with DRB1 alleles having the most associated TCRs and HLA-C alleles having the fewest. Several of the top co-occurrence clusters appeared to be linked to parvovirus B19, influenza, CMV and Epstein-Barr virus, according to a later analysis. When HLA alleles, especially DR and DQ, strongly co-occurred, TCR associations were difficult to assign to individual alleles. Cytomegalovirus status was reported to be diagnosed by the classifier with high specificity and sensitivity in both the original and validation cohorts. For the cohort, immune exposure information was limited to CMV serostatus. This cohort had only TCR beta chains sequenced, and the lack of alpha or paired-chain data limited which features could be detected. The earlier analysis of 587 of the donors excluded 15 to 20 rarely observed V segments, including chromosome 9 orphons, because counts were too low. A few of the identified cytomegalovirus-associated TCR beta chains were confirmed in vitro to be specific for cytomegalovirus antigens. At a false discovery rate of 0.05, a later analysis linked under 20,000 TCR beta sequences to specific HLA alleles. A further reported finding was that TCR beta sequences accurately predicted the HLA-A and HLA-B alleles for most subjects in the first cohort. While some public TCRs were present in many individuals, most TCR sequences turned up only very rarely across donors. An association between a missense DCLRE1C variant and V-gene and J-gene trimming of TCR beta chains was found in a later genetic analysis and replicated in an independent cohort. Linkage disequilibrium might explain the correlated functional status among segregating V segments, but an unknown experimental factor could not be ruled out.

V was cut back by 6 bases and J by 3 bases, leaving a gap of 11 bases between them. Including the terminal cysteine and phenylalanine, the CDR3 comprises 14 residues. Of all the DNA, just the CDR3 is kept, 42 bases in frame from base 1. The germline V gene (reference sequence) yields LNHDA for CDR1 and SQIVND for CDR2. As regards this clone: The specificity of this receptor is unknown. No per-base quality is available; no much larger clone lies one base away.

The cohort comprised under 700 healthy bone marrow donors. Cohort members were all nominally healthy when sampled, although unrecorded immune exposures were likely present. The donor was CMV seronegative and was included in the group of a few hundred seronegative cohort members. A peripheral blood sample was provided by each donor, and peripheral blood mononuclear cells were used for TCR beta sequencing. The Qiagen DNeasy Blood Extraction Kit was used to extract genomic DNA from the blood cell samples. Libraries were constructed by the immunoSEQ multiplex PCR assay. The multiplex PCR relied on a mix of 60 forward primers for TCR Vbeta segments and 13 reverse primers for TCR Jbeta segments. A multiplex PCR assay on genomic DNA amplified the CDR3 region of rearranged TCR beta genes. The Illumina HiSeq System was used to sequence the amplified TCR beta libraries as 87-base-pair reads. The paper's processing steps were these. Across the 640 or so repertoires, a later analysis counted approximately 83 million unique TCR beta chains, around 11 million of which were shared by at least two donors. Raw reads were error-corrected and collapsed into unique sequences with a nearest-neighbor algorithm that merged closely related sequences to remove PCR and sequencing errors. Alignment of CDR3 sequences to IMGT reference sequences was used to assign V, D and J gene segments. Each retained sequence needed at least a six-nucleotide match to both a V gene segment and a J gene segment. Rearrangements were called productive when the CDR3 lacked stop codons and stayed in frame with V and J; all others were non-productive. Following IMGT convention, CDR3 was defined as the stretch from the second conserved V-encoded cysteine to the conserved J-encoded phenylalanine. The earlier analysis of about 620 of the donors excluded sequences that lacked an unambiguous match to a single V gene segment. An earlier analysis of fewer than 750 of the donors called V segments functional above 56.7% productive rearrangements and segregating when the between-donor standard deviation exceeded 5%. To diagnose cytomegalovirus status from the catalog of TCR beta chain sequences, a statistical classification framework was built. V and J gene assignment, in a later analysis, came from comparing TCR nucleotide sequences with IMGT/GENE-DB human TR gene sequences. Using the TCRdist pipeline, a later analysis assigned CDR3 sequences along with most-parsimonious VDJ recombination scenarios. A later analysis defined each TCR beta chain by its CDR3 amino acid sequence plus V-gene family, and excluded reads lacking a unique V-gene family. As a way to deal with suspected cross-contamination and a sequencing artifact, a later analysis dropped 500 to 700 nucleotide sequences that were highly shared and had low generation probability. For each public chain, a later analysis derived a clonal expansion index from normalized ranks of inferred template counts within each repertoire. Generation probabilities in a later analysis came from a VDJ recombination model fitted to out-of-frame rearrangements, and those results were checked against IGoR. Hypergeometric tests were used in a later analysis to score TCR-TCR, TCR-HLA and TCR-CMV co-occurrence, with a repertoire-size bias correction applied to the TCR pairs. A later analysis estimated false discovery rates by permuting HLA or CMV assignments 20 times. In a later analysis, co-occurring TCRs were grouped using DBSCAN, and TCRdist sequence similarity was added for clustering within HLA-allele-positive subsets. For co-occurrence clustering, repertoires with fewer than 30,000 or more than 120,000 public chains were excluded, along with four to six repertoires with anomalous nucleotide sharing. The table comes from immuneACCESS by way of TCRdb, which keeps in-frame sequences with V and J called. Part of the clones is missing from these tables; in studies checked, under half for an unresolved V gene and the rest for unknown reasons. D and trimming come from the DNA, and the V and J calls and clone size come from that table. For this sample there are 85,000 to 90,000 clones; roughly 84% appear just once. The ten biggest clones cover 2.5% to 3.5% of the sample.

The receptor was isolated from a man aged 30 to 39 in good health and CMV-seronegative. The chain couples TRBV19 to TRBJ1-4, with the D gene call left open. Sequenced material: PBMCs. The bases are TGTGCCAGTAGGATGAGCGGGGCTAATGAAAAACTGTTTTTT. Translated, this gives CASRMSGANEKLFF.